The 9 T cell receptor beta chains in this list originate from one sample, sequenced in a study of blood T cells in healthy people across ages. It was with a sample-barcoded 5' primer and a J-beta primer mix that a second PCR of about 6 to 12 cycles was run. MiXCR, run by TCRdb on the 5' RACE reads, gives a single entry per CDR3 protein. Of roughly 680,000 distinct CDR3 sequences in the sample, over 40% were seen once. Sequences were obtained from blood. Source of these receptors: a woman older than 75 in good health.

The chain is built from TRBV7-2 and TRBJ2-5; no definite D call. CDR1 is SGHTA and CDR2 is FQGNSA in the germline V gene. Deletions cut 2 bases from V and 1 base from J, with 8 bases between. CDR3 length: 14 residues. The CDR3 loop reads CASSLNSIQETQYF. The CDR3 DNA sequence: TGTGCCAGCAGCTTAAATTCGATCCAAGAGACCCAGTACTTC.

This clonotype was seen repeatedly, ten times or more. V gene TRBV3-1 combines with J gene TRBJ2-7, with 10 bases identical to TRBD2. J was trimmed by 4 bases and V by 3 bases; bases with no gene match: 9. Germline V gene data show CDR1 as LGHDT and CDR2 as YNNKEL (reference sequence). The length of the CDR3 is 16 residues. As DNA, the CDR3 is TGTGCCAGCAGCCAGGTTCCACTAGCGGGAACTTACGAGCAGTACTTC. Translation: CASSQVPLAGTYEQYF.

J is TRBJ2-3 and V is TRBV11-1; TRBD2 matches at 10 bases. The ends lost 3 bases at V and 3 bases at J; junction bases unmatched: 12. Per germline, CDR1 SGHAT and CDR2 FQDESV (reference sequence). This CDR3 comprises 18 residues. The CDR3 coding sequence is TGTGCCAGCAGCTTTGGACCCCTCACTAGCGGGAAAACAGATACGCAGTATTTT. Protein: CASSFGPLTSGKTDTQYF.

Only a few counts were recorded for this clonotype. J is TRBJ2-1 and V is TRBV9; 15 nucleotides agree with TRBD2. Per the germline V gene, CDR1 is SGDLS and CDR2 is YYNGEE. This CDR3 spans 15 amino acids. Germline trimming cut 2 bases from V and 12 bases from J; bases unmatched to any gene: 6. The CDR3, as DNA: TGTGCCAGCAGCGTTAGTGGACTAGCGGGGGGGGGGCAGTTCTTC. This translates into CASSVSGLAGGGQFF.

This rearrangement joins TRBV25-1 to TRBJ2-1; D gene ambiguous. Trimming shortened V by 5 bases and J by 8 bases, and 10 bases separated the two germline ends. Germline V gene lookup returns CDR1 MGHDK and CDR2 SYGVNS. The CDR3 has 12 residues. The CDR3 coding sequence is TGTGCCAGCAGTTATCGAGACCATGAGCAGTTCTTC. This gives the protein CASSYRDHEQFF.

This chain connects TRBV7-2 to TRBJ2-7; possibly TRBD1 for D (6 bases). Judging by the DNA end, TRBJ2-5 fits better; the J call may be wrong. Germline CDR1 is SGHTA and CDR2 is FQGNSA. The CDR3 length is 13 residues. DNA for the CDR3: TGTGCCAGCAGCTTCAACAGGGCGGAGACCCAGTACTTC. Protein: CASSFNRAETQYF.

This chain links TRBV18 with TRBJ2-5; D is perhaps TRBD2 (6 bases). This CDR3 comprises 15 residues. V was trimmed by 5 bases and J by 11 bases, leaving 24 bases between them. CDR1 KGHSH and CDR2 LQKENI come from the germline V gene. The CDR3 nucleotides read TGTGCCAGCTCAAAGGGTAGCGGTTCGGTGGGTGAGCAGTACTTC. Translating it yields CASSKGSGSVGEQYF.

This clonotype was detected ten times or more. The gene calls are TRBV18 and TRBJ1-1; the D is unclear. CDR3 length: 14 residues. Deletions cut 2 bases from V and 1 base from J, with 8 bases between. Germline V gene data show CDR1 as KGHSH and CDR2 as LQKENI. The CDR3 protein is CASSPGPQNTEAFF. The CDR3 DNA reads TGTGCCAGCTCACCAGGGCCACAGAACACTGAAGCTTTCTTT.

This clonotype was recorded a few times. The V and J genes are TRBV28 and TRBJ2-5; the D gene is possibly TRBD1 (6 bases). The J call is in doubt because the DNA end fits TRBJ2-7 better. The CDR3 runs 14 residues. Germline lookup yields CDR1 MDHEN and CDR2 SYDVKM. The CDR3 sequence is CASSPGTKDPEQYF. CDR3 DNA sequence: TGTGCCAGCAGTCCCGGGACAAAGGATCCCGAGCAGTACTTC.